The 17 T cell receptor beta chains in this list originate from one sample, sequenced in a study of T cell changes during pregnancy in multiple sclerosis. TCRdb's copy holds only in-frame clones and misses some; the assay was immunoSEQ multiplex PCR. The sample consists of about 55,000 clones, 75% to 90% of them appearing once. Here the sequenced sample was CD4+ T cells from peripheral blood mononuclear cells, taken in the first trimester of pregnancy. The receptors come from a female donor with multiple sclerosis, enrolled in a pregnancy study.

This chain connects TRBV6-1 to TRBJ2-2; D unclear. Trimming left V 6 bases short and J 5 bases short, with 13 bases between. The CDR3 is 14 residues long. CDR1 and CDR2 (germline): MNHNS, SASEGT. CDR3 loop: CASSPRSWTGELFF. CDR3 DNA: TGTGCCAGCAGCCCCCGTAGCTGGACCGGGGAGCTGTTTTTT.

The chain employs TRBV28 and TRBJ2-7; D is perhaps TRBD1 or TRBD2 (9 bases each). The CDR3 loop spans 18 amino acids. With 4 bases removed from V and 3 bases from J, the gap between germline ends came to 25 bases. CDR1 is MDHEN, CDR2 SYDVKM, per germline. The CDR3: CASSSLRDRALAGYEQYF. CDR3 in DNA: TGTGCCAGCAGTTCCCTCCGGGACAGGGCACTAGCGGGCTACGAGCAGTACTTC.

The sample holds one count of this clone. The chain has TRBV7-8 and TRBJ2-1; 12 nucleotides line up with TRBD1. Looked up from germline, CDR1 is SGHVS and CDR2 is FQNEAQ. Trimming removed 0 bases from V and 7 bases from J; junction bases left unmatched: 1. The CDR3 contains 15 residues. CDR3 sequence (DNA): TGTGCCAGCAGCTTAGCGGGACAGGGGGCAAATGAGCAGTTCTTC. This translates into CASSLAGQGANEQFF.

The chain couples TRBV28 to TRBJ1-1; 7 bases agree with TRBD1. CDR1 is MDHEN, CDR2 SYDVKM, per germline. CDR3 size: 14 residues. The V gene end was trimmed by 4 bases and the J gene end by 4 bases; junction bases not matched to a gene: 6. The CDR3, as DNA: TGTGCCAGCAGTTACAGGGGCCGAAGCACTGAAGCTTTCTTT. Translated: CASSYRGRSTEAFF.

The CDR3 loop reads CASSLILAGSGDTQYF. The CDR3 region has the DNA TGCGCCAGCAGCTTGATTCTAGCGGGAAGCGGCGATACGCAGTATTTT. The V and J genes are TRBV5-1 and TRBJ2-3; 9 nucleotides match TRBD2. The length of the CDR3 is 16 residues. From germline, CDR1 is SGHRS and CDR2 YFSETQ. V dropped 1 base and J dropped 6; count of bases not matched to a gene: 9.

The chain recombines TRBV10-3 with TRBJ2-2; 8 bases fit TRBD1. The CDR3 contains 15 residues. The V and J ends lost 6 bases and 3 bases, in that order; junction bases with no gene match: 6. CDR1 ENHRY and CDR2 SYGVKD come from the germline V gene. CDR3 in amino acids: CAIRTGAVDTGELFF. DNA for the CDR3: TGTGCCATCAGGACAGGGGCGGTGGACACCGGGGAGCTGTTTTTT.

The chain uses TRBV7-2 and TRBJ2-3, with D unresolved. The CDR3 consists of 16 residues. Trimming took off 4 bases at V and 1 base at J, with 15 bases between the two ends. The germline V gene encodes CDR1 SGHTA and CDR2 FQGNSA. Here the CDR3 DNA reads TGTGCCAGCAGCTCGTCAGTATTGCTCGGCACAGATACGCAGTATTTT. Amino acids: CASSSSVLLGTDTQYF. Using reference TRBV7-2 and TRBJ2-3 for the parts outside the CDR3, the full variable domain is GAGVSQSPSNKVTEKGKDVELRCDPISGHTALYWYRQSLGQGLEFLIYFQGNSAPDKSGLPSDRFSAERTGGSVSTLTIQRTQQEDSAVYLCASSSSVLLGTDTQYFGPGTRLTVL.

The chain joins TRBV19 to TRBJ1-5; D is uncertain. CDR1 and CDR2 (germline): LNHDA, SQIVND (reference sequence). This CDR3 is built from 18 residues. The V end lost 5 bases, the J end lost 0 bases, and 20 bases lay between the germline ends. The CDR3 DNA reads as TGTGCCAGTAGTCCTAGGTTTAGCAGTAGCAATAGCAATCAGCCCCAGCATTTT. Amino acids: CASSPRFSSSNSNQPQHF.

This clone has more than one count but fewer than ten. This chain uses TRBV7-2 with TRBJ2-1; D perhaps matches TRBD2 (6 bases). Germline CDR1 is SGHTA and CDR2 is FQGNSA. The V end was cut by 5 bases, the J end by 12 bases, with 20 bases between. This CDR3 has 14 residues. The CDR3: CASSGRDYLSGQFF. The CDR3 DNA reads as TGTGCCAGCAGCGGGCGGGATTATTTAAGTGGGCAGTTCTTC.

The V and J genes are TRBV7-8 and TRBJ1-4, with D possibly being TRBD1 (6 bases). V shed 1 base and J shed 6 bases, with 9 bases lying between them. The CDR3 loop spans 14 amino acids. Looked up from germline, CDR1 is SGHVS and CDR2 is FQNEAQ. Here the CDR3 DNA reads TGTGCCAGCAGCTTAGGTGGGGGCGATGAAAAACTGTTTTTT. This codes for CASSLGGGDEKLFF.

This chain links TRBV5-4 with TRBJ2-5; D unresolved. CDR1 and CDR2 from the germline V gene are SGHNT and YYREEE (reference sequence). This CDR3 comprises 12 residues. Trimming took off 2 bases at V and 5 bases at J, with 7 bases between the two ends. CDR3: CASSFLLETQYF. The DNA of the CDR3 is TGTGCCAGCAGCTTTCTCCTGGAGACCCAGTACTTC.

This chain uses TRBV4-3 with TRBJ2-3; 13 bases are shared with TRBD2. This CDR3 region has 17 residues. Germline CDR1 and CDR2: LGHNA and YSLEER. The V segment lost 1 base and the J segment 6 bases; nucleotides outside the gene matches: 7. CDR3 nucleotides: TGCGCCAGCAGCCAAGTTTCGGGACTAGCGGGGTGGGATACGCAGTATTTT. Protein: CASSQVSGLAGWDTQYF.

The chain employs TRBV19 and TRBJ2-3; possible D gene TRBD1, 6 bases. The V end lost 1 base, the J end lost 4 bases, and 12 bases lay between the germline ends. CDR1 and CDR2 (germline): LNHDA, SQIVND (reference sequence). The CDR3 consists of 15 residues. This CDR3 reads CASSIGQGSADTQYF. The CDR3 bases are TGTGCCAGTAGTATAGGCCAGGGGAGTGCAGATACGCAGTATTTT.

The chain couples TRBV19 to TRBJ2-7, with 10 bases that match TRBD2. The CDR3 length is 15 residues. Per the germline V gene, CDR1 is LNHDA and CDR2 is SQIVND (reference sequence). The junction had 8 bases not matched to a gene; V was cut back by 5 bases and J by 4 bases. The DNA of the CDR3 is TGTGCCAGTAGTCCCCTAGGACTAGCGGTATACGAGCAGTACTTC. It specifies CASSPLGLAVYEQYF.

The DNA for the CDR3 is TGTGCCAGCAGTGCCCACTACGAGCAGTACTTC. This translates into CASSAHYEQYF. J is TRBJ2-7 and V is TRBV2; no reliable D call. V dropped 4 bases and J dropped 3 bases, with 4 bases sitting between them. CDR1 is SNHLY, CDR2 FYNNEI, per germline. This CDR3 has 11 amino acids.

The CDR3 nucleotides are TGTGCCAGCAGCGTAGAGATGGGACAGGGATGGGAAGGCTACACCTTC. It is translated as CASSVEMGQGWEGYTF. The V call is TRBV9, the J call TRBJ1-2; 9 bases are shared with TRBD1. The trim removed 0 bases at V and 8 bases at J, leaving 11 bases unmatched. The length of the CDR3 is 16 residues. Germline CDR1 reads SGDLS; CDR2 reads YYNGEE.

This clone was recorded once. This rearrangement joins TRBV6-1 to TRBJ2-7; possible D gene TRBD1, 6 bases. This CDR3 contains 14 residues. V was cut by 4 bases and J by 3 bases, with 13 bases left in between. Per the germline V gene, CDR1 is MNHNS and CDR2 is SASEGT. CDR3 in DNA: TGTGCCAGCAGTGTTGCAGGGGCCGACTACGAGCAGTACTTC. Translating it yields CASSVAGADYEQYF.